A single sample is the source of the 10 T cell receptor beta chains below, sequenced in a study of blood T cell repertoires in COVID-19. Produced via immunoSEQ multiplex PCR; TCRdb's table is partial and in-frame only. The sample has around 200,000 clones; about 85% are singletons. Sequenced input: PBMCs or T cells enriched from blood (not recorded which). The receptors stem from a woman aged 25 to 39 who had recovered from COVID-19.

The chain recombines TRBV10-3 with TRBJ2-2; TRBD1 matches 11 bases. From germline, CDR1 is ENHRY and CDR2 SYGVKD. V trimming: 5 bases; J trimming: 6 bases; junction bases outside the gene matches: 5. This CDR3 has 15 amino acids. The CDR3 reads CAISNRDRGAGELFF. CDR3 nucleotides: TGTGCCATCAGTAACCGGGACAGGGGGGCCGGGGAGCTGTTTTTT.

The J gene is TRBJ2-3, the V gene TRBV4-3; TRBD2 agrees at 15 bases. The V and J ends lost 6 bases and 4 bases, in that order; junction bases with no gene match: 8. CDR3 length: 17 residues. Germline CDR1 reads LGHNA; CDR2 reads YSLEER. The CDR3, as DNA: TGCGCCAGCAGTCGGACTAGCGGGGGGGCCTATTCAGATACGCAGTATTTT. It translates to CASSRTSGGAYSDTQYF.

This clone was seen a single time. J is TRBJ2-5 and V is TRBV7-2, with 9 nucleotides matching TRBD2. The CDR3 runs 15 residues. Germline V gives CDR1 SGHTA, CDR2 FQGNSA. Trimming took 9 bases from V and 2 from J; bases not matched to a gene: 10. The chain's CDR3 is CASNKHSGGQETQYF. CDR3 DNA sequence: TGTGCCAGTAACAAGCATAGCGGGGGACAAGAGACCCAGTACTTC.

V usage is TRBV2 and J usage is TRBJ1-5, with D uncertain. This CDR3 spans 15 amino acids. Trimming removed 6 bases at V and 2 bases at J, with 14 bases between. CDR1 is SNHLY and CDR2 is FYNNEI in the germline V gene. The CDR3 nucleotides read TGTGCCAGCAGCCGGCGGGCCGGTCGCAATCAGCCCCAGCATTTT. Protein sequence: CASSRRAGRNQPQHF.

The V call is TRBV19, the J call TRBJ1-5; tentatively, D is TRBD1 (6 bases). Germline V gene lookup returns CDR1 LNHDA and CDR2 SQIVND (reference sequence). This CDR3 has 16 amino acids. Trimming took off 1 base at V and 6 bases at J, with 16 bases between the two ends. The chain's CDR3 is CASSIVSGGGSQPQHF. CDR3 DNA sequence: TGTGCCAGTAGTATAGTGTCGGGGGGCGGCTCTCAGCCCCAGCATTTT.

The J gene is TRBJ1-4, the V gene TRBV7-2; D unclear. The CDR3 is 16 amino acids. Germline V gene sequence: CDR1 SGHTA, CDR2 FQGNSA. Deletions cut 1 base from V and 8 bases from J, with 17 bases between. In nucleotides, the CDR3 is TGTGCCAGCAGCTTAGAGAGCCGAAGAGTGGGCGAAAAACTGTTTTTT. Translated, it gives CASSLESRRVGEKLFF.

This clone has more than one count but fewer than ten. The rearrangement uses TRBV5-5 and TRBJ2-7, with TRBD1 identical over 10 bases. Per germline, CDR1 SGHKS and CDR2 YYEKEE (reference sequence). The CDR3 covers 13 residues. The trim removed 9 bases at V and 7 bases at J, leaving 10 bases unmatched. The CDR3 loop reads CATSTGGQVEQYF. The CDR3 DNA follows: TGTGCCACCTCGACAGGGGGCCAGGTGGAGCAGTACTTC.

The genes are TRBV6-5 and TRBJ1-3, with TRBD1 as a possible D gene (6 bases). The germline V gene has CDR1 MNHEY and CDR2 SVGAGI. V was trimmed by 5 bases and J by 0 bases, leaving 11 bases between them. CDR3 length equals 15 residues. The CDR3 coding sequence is TGTGCCAGCAGTACCGACAGGACCTCTGGAAACACCATATATTTT. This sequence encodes CASSTDRTSGNTIYF.

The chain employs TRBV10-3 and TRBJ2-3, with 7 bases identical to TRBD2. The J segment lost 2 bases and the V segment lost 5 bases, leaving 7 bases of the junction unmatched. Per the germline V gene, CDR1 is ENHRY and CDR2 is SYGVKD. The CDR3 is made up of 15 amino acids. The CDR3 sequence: CAISQAGWHTDTQYF. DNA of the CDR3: TGTGCCATCAGTCAAGCGGGGTGGCACACAGATACGCAGTATTTT.

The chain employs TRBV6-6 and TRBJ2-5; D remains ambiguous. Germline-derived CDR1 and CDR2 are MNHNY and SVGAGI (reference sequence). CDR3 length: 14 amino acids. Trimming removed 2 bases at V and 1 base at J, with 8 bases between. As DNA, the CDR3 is TGTGCCAGCAGTTACGGTCACTCCCAAGAGACCCAGTACTTC. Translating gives CASSYGHSQETQYF.